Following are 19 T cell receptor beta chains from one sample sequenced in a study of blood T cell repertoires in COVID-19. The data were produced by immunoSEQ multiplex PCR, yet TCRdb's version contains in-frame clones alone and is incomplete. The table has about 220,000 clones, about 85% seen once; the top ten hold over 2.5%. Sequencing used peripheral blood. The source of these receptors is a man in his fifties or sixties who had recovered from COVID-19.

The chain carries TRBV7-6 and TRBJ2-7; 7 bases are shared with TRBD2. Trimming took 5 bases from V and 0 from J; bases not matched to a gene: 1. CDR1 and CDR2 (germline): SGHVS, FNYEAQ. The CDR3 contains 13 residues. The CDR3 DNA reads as TGTGCCAGCAGCGGCGGGAGCTCCTACGAGCAGTACTTC. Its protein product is CASSGGSSYEQYF.

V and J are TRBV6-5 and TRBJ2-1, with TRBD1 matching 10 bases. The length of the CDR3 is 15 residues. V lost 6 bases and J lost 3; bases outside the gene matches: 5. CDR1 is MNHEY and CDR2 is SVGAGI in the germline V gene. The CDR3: CASRKRTGGYNEQFF. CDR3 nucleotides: TGTGCCAGCAGGAAGAGGACAGGGGGCTACAATGAGCAGTTCTTC.

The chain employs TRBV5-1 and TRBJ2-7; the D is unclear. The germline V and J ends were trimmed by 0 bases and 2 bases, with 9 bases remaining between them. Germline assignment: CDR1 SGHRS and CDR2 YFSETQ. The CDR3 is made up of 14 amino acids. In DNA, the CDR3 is TGCGCCAGCAGCTTGGGACTCCCCACCTACGAGCAGTACTTC. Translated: CASSLGLPTYEQYF.

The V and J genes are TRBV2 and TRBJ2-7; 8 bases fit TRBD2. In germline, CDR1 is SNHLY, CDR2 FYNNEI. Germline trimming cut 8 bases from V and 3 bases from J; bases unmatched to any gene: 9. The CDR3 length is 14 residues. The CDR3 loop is CASSRPGGVYEQYF. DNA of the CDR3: TGTGCCAGCTCCCGCCCGGGGGGGGTCTACGAGCAGTACTTC.

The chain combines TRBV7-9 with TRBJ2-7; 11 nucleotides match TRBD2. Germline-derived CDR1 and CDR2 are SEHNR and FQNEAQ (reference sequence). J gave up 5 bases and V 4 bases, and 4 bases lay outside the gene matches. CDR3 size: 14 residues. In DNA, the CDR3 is TGTGCCAGCAGCTCTACTAGCGGGAGCGACGAGCAGTACTTC. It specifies CASSSTSGSDEQYF.

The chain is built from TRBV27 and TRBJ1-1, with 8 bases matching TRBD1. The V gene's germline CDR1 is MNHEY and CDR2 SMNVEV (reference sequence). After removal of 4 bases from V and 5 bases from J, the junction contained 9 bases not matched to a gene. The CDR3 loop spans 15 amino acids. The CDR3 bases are TGTGCCAGCAGTTCCCCCGGGACAGGAGGAACTGAAGCTTTCTTT. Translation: CASSSPGTGGTEAFF.

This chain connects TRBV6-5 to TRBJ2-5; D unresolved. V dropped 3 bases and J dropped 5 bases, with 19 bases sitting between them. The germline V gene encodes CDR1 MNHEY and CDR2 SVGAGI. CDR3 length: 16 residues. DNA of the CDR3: TGTGCCAGCAGTTATGGCAGAAAGTCGTTGCTGGAGACCCAGTACTTC. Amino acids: CASSYGRKSLLETQYF.

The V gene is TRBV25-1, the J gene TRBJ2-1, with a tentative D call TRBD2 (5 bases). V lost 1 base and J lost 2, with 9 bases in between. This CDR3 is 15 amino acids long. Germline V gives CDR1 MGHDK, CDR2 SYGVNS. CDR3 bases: TGTGCCAGCAGTGAATCTAGGAGGACCTACAATGAGCAGTTCTTC. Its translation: CASSESRRTYNEQFF.

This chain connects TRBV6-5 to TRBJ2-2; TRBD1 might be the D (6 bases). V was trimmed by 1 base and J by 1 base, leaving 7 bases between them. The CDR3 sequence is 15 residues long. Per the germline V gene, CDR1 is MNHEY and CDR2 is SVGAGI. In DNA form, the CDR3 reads TGTGCCAGCAGTTACTTGGACAGGAACACCGGGGAGCTGTTTTTT. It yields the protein CASSYLDRNTGELFF.

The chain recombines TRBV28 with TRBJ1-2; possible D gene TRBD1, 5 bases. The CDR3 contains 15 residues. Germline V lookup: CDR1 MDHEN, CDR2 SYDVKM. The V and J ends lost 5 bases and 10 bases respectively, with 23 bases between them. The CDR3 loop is CASSPRTPPEYIYTF. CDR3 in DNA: TGTGCCAGCAGTCCCCGGACACCTCCTGAATATATCTACACCTTC.

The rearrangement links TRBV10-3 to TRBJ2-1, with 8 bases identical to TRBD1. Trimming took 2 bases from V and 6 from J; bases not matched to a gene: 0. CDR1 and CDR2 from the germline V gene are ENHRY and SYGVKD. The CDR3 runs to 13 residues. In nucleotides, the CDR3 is TGTGCCATCAGTGAGGGACAGGGCAATGAGCAGTTCTTC. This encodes CAISEGQGNEQFF.

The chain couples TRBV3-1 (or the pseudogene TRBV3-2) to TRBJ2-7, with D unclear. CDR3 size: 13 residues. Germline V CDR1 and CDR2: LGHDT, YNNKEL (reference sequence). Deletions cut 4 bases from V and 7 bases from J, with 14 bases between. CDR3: CASSLLGGQEQYF. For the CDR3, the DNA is TGTGCCAGCAGCCTCCTAGGCGGTCAGGAGCAGTACTTC.

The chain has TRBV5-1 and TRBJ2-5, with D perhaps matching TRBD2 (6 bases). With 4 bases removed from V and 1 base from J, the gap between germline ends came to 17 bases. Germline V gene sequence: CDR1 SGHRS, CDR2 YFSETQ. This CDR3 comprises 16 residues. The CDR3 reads CASSPQSGARQETQYF. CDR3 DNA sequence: TGCGCCAGCAGCCCTCAATCGGGAGCTCGCCAAGAGACCCAGTACTTC.

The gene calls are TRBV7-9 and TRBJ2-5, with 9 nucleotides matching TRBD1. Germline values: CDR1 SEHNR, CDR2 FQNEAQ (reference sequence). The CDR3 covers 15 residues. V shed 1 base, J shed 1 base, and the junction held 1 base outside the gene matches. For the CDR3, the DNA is TGTGCCAGCAGCTTAGGGGACAGGGCCCAAGAGACCCAGTACTTC. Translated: CASSLGDRAQETQYF. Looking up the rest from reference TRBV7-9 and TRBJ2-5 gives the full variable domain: DTGVSQNPRHKITKRGQNVTFRCDPISEHNRLYWYRQTLGQGPEFLTYFQNEAQLEKSRLLSDRFSAERPKGSFSTLEIQRTEQGDSAMYLCASSLGDRAQETQYFGPGTRLLVL.

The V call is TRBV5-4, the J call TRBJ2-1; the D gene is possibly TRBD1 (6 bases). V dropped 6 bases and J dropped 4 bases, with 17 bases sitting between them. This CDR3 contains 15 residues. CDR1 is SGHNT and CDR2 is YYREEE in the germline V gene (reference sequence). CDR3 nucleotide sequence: TGTGCCAGCACCTACATTCGGGACACATACAATGAGCAGTTCTTC. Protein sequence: CASTYIRDTYNEQFF.

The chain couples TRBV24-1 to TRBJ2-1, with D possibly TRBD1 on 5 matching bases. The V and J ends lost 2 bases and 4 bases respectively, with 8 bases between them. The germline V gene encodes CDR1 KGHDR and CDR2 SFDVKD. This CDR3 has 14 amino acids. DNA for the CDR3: TGTGCCACCAGTGATTACAGGAATTACAATGAGCAGTTCTTC. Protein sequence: CATSDYRNYNEQFF.

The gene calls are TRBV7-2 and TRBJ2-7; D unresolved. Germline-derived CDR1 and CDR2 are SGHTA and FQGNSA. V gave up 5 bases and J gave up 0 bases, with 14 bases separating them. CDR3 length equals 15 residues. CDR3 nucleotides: TGTGCCAGCAGCCACGATCCAGGATCCTCCTACGAGCAGTACTTC. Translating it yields CASSHDPGSSYEQYF.

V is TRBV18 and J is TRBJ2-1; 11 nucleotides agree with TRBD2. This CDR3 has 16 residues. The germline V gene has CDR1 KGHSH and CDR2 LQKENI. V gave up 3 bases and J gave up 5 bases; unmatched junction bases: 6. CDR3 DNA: TGTGCCAGCTCACCTCAGACTAGCGGGATCAACAATGAGCAGTTCTTC. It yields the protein CASSPQTSGINNEQFF.

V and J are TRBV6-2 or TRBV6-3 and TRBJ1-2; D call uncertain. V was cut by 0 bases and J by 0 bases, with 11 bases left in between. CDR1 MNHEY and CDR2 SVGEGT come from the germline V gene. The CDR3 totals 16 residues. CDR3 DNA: TGTGCCAGCAGTTACTCGACCCCCACAGCTAACTATGGCTACACCTTC. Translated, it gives CASSYSTPTANYGYTF.